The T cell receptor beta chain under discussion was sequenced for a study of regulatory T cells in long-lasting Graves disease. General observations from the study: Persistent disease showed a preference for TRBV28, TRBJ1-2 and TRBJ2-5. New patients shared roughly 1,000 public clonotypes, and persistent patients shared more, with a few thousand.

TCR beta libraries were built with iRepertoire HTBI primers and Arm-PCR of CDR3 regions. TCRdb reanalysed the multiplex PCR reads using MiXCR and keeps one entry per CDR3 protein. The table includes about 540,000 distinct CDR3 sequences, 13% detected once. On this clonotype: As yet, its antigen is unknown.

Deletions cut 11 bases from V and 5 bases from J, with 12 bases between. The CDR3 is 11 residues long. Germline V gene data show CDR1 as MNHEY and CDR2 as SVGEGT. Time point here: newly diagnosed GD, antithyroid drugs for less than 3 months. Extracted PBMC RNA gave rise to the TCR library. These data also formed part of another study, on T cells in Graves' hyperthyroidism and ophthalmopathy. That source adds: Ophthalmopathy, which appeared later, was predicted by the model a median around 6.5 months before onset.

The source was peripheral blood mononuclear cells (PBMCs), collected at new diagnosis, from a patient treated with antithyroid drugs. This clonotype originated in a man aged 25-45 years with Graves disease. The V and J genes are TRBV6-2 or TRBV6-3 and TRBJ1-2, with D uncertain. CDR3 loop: CAARRLYGYTF. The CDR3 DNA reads TGTGCCGCTAGGCGCCTTTATGGCTACACCTTC.